The present TCR beta chain was sequenced within a study of blood T cell repertoires in COVID-19. After removal of 4 bases from V and 0 bases from J, the junction contained 15 bases not matched to a gene. CDR1 is SGHRS and CDR2 is YFSETQ in the germline V gene. The length of the CDR3 is 18 residues. Method: immunoSEQ multiplex PCR; TCRdb's copy keeps in-frame clones and lacks some. The table lists tens of thousands of clones, 80% to 90% of them singletons. V and J are TRBV5-1 and TRBJ2-7; 8 bases agree with TRBD1. Sequenced input: peripheral blood. The TCR was taken from a man aged 55 to 70 with acute or convalescent COVID-19. In DNA form, the CDR3 reads TGCGCCAGCAGCCCGCGTCCCGGGACAGGTGCATTCTCCTACGAGCAGTACTTC. This sequence encodes CASSPRPGTGAFSYEQYF.